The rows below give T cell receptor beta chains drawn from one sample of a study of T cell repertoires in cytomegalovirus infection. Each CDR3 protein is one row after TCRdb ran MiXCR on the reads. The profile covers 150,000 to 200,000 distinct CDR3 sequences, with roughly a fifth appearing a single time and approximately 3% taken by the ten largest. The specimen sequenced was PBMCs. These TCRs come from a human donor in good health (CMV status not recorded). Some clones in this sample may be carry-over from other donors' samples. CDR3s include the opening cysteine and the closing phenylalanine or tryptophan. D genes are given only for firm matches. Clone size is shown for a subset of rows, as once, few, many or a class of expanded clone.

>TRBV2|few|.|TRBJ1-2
TGTGCCAGCAGTGAACAAGGGGAAGGCTACACCTTC
CASSEQGEGYTF
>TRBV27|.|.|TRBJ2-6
TGTGCCAGCCCCACCGGGAGCTCTGGGGCCAACGTCCTGACTTTC
CASPTGSSGANVLTF
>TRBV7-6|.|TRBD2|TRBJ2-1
TGTGCCAGCAGCCCATTGGGACTAGCGGGGGACTCCTACAATGAGCAGTTCTTC
CASSPLGLAGDSYNEQFF
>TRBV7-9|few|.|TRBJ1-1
TGTGCCAGCAGCGCAGATAAAAACACTGAAGCTTTCTTT
CASSADKNTEAFF
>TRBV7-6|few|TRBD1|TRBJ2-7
TGTGCCAGCAGCCCCACGGGGACAGGGCCCTACGAGCAGTACTTC
CASSPTGTGPYEQYF
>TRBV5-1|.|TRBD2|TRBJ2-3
TGCGCCAGCAGCTTCGCGGGACTAGCGGGAGCCACAGATACGCAGTATTTT
CASSFAGLAGATDTQYF
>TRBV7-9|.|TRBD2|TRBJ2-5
TGTGCCAGCAGCCACGGGGGGGCCGCCCAAGAGACCCAGTACTTC
CASSHGGAAQETQYF
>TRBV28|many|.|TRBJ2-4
TGTGCCAGCAGTTACGACACGGGAAGCATTCAGTACTTC
CASSYDTGSIQYF
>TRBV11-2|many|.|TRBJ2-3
TGTGCCAGCACCCCGGGGATGGGGTCCGGGACGTCAGATACGCAGTATTTT
CASTPGMGSGTSDTQYF
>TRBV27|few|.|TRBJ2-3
TGTGCCAGCAGTTTAAGACAGGTTTATGATACGCAGTATTTT
CASSLRQVYDTQYF
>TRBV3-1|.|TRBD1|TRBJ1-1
TGTGCCAGCAGCCTACAGGGGGGAGAAACTGAAGCTTTCTTT
CASSLQGGETEAFF
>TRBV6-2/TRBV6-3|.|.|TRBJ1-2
TGTGCCAGCAGTTACCGGCAGGGTTTCTTTCGTGGCTACACCTTC
CASSYRQGFFRGYTF
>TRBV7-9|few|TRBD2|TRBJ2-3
TGTGCCAGCAGGAGACTAGCGGGGGAGATCACAGATACGCAGTATTTT
CASRRLAGEITDTQYF
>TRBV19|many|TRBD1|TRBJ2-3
TGTGCCAGTAGTAAGGGGACAGGGCGCACAGATACGCAGTATTTT
CASSKGTGRTDTQYF
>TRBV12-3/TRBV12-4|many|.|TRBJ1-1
TGTGCCAGCAGTTTATACCGGCAGGGCACTGAAGCTTTCTTT
CASSLYRQGTEAFF
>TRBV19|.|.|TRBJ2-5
TGTGCCAGTAGTATAGTGGAACACGAGACCCAGTACTTC
CASSIVEHETQYF
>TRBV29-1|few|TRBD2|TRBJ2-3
TGCAGCGTTGAACTCCTAGCGGGAGAGGATACGCAGTATTTT
CSVELLAGEDTQYF
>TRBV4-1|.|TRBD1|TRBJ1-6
TGCGCCAGCAGCCAACAGGGGGCGCGGATCTCACCCCTCCACTTT
CASSQQGARISPLHF
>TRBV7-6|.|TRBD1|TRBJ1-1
TGTGCCAGCAGCTTATTCGGACAGGGGGACACTGAAGGTTTCTTT
CASSLFGQGDTEGFF
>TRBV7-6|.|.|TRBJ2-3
TGTGCCAGCAGCTTAGATGGATTGGGCAGGACAGATACGCAGTATTTT
CASSLDGLGRTDTQYF
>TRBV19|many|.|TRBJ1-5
TGTGCCAGTAGAGACGGCAATCAGCCCCAGCATTTT
CASRDGNQPQHF
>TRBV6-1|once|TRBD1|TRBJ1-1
TGTGCCAGTAACCTAGACAGGGGTAGAACTGAAGCTTTCTTT
CASNLDRGRTEAFF
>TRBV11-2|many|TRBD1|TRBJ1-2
TGTGCCAGCAGCGCCCGACAGGGGGCCATTGATGGCTACACCTTC
CASSARQGAIDGYTF
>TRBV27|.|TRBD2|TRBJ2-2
TGTGCCAGCAGTTTAAGGGCGCTAGCGGGGGTCACCTGGGAGCTGTTTTTT
CASSLRALAGVTWELFF
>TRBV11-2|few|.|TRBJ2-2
TGTGCCAGCAGCTTAGTGGGGATAAGGAAGAACACCGGGGAGCTGTTTTTT
CASSLVGIRKNTGELFF
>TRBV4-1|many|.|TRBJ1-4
TGCGCCAGCAGCCGCACGGGGCCCTCTGAAGGGTTTGAAAAACTGTTTTTT
CASSRTGPSEGFEKLFF
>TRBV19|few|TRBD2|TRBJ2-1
TGTGCCAGTAGTATAAGTCGGCGGGGGAACAATGAGCAGTTCTTC
CASSISRRGNNEQFF
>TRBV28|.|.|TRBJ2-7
TGTGCCAGCTCATTCGCTAGGTCAAAGGAATTTTACTTC
CASSFARSKEFYF
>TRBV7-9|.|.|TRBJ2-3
TGTGCCAGCAGCTTCGGGAGCACAGATACGCAGGATTTT
CASSFGSTDTQDF
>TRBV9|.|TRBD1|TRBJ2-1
TGTGCCAGCAGCGCCCCGGACAGGAGTATTGGGGATGAGCAGTTCTTC
CASSAPDRSIGDEQFF
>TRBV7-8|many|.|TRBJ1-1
TGTGCCAGCAGCTTAGCGAGGGTTCCCGTGAACACTGAAGCTTTCTTT
CASSLARVPVNTEAFF
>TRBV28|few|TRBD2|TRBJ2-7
TGTGCCAGCAGGAGAATGGGACTAGCGGGATCCTACGAGCAGTACTTC
CASRRMGLAGSYEQYF
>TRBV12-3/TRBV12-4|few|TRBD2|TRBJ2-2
TGTGCCAGCAGTTCGATAGCGGGAAACACCGGGGAGCTGTTTTTT
CASSSIAGNTGELFF
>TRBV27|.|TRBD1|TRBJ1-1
TGTGCCAGCAGCCCTAAAAGGACAGGGCCTGAAGCTTTCTTT
CASSPKRTGPEAFF
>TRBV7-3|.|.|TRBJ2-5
TGTGCCAGCAGCTTAAGTCGGACCCCGGGCGAGACCCAGTACTTC
CASSLSRTPGETQYF
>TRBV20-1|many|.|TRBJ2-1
TGCAGTGCTAGTCTTCAGGCTAGCTGGAATGAGCAGTTCTTC
CSASLQASWNEQFF
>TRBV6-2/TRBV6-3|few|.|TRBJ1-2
TGTGCCAGCAGTCGCGAGGAGGACCCTAACTATGGCTACACCTTC
CASSREEDPNYGYTF
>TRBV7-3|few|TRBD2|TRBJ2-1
TGTGCCAGCAGCTTAACTAGCGGGGGTACTGAGCAGTTCTTC
CASSLTSGGTEQFF
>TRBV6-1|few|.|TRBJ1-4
TGTGCGGGGCGGGCAGTGAATAATGAAAAACTGTTTTTT
CAGRAVNNEKLFF
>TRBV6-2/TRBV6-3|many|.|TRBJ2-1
TGTGCCAGCAACTCTGACGCCGTCTACAATGAGCAGTTCTTC
CASNSDAVYNEQFF
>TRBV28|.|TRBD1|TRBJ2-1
TGTGCCAGCAGTGTACAGGGGAATGAGCAGTTCTTC
CASSVQGNEQFF
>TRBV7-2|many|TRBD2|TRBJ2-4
TGTGCCAGCAGCAACCACCTAGCGGGAGGTCGGACCAAAAACATTCAGTACTTC
CASSNHLAGGRTKNIQYF
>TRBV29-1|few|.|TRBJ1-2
TGCAGCGTTGAGGGTCGGGGGTCGAACTATGGCTACACCTTC
CSVEGRGSNYGYTF
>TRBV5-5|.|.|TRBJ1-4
TGTGCCAGCAGCTTGGCACCCGTTGCAACTAATGAAAAACTGTTTTTT
CASSLAPVATNEKLFF
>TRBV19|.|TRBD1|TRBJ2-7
TGTGCCAGTAGTATTTCGGATCCCGGGACAGGGGGCGAGCAGTACTTC
CASSISDPGTGGEQYF
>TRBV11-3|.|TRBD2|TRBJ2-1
TGTGCCAGCAGCACGAGCGGGATCTCCTACAATGAGCAGTTCTTC
CASSTSGISYNEQFF
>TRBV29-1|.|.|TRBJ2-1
TGCAGCGTTGACTGGGACAATGAGCAGTTCTTC
CSVDWDNEQFF
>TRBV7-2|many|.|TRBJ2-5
TGTGCCAGCAGCCAGAGGGGAGAGACCCAGTACTTC
CASSQRGETQYF
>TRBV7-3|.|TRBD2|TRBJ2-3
TGTGCCAGCAGCCCCCTAGCGGGGGGGGGTAATACGCAGTATTTT
CASSPLAGGGNTQYF
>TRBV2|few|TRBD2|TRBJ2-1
TGTGCCAGCAGTGAGACTAGCGGGGTCGATGAGCAGTTCTTC
CASSETSGVDEQFF
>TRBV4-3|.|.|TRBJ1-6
TGCGCCAGCAGCCAAGATTCAGACACGAATTCACCCCTCCACTTT
CASSQDSDTNSPLHF